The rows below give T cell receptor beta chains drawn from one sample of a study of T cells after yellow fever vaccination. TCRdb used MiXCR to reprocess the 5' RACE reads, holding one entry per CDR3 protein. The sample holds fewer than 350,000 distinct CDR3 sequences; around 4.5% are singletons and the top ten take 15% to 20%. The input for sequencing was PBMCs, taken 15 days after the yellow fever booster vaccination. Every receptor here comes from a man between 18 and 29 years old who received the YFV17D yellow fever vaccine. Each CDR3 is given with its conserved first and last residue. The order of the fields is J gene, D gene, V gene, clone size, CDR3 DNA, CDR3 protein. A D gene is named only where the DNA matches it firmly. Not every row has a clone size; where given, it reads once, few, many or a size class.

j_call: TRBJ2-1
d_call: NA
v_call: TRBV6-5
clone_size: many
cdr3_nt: TGTGCCAGCAGTTACTTTGGCAGGGACGGTGAGCAGTTCTTC
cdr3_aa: CASSYFGRDGEQFF

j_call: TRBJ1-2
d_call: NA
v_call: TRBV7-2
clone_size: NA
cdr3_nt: TGTGCCAGCAGACCTCCGGGGCTAAACTATGGCTACACCTTC
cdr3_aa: CASRPPGLNYGYTF

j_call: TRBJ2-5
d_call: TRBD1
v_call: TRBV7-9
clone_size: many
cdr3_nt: TGTGCCAGCCGACAGGGGCGCGCGGAGACCCAGTACTTC
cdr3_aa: CASRQGRAETQYF

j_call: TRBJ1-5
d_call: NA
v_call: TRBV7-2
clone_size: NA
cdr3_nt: TGTGCCAGCAGCCCGTGGGGGTGGGGTCAGCCCCAGCATTTT
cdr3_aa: CASSPWGWGQPQHF

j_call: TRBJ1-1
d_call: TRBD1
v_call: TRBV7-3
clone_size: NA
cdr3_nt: TGTGCCAGCAGCCCAAGGGGACAGCTCGTTACTCCCAGGGCTTTCTTT
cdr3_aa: CASSPRGQLVTPRAFF

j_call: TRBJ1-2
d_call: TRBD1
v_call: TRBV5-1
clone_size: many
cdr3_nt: TGCGCCAGCAGCCAGGGACAGGGTTATGGCTACACCTTC
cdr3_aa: CASSQGQGYGYTF

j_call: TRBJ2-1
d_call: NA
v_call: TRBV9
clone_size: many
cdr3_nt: TGTGCCAGCAGCGTAAGTGGCAATGAGCAGTTCTTC
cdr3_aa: CASSVSGNEQFF

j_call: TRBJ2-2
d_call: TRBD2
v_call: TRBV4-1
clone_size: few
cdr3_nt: TGCGCCAGCAGCCAAGGAGGACTAGTAGGCACCGGGGAGCTGTTTTTT
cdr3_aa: CASSQGGLVGTGELFF

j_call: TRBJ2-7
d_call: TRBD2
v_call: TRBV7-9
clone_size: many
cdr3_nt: TGTGCCAGCAGCCCCCCAGCGGGGGCCTACGAGCAGTACTTC
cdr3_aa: CASSPPAGAYEQYF

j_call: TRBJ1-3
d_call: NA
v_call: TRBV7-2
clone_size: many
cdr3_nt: TGTGCCAGCAGCCCCGGGCCTTTAGCGGACACCATATATTTT
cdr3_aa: CASSPGPLADTIYF

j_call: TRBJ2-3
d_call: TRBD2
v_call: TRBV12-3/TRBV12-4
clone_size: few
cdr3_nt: TGTGCCAGCGGAGGACTAGCGGGGGTTGGAGATACGCAGTATTTT
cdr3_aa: CASGGLAGVGDTQYF

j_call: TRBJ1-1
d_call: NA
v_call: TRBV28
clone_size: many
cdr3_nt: TGTGCCAGCAGGATTCGTGACACTGAAGCTTTCTTT
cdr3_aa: CASRIRDTEAFF

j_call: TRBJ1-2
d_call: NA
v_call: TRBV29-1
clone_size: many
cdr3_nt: TGCAGCGTTGTAAAGACAGGAGGAGGCTACACCTTC
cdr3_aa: CSVVKTGGGYTF

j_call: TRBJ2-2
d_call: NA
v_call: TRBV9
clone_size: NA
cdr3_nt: TGTGCCAGCAGCCGGCAGGGTGACACCGGGGAGCTGTTTTTT
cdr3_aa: CASSRQGDTGELFF

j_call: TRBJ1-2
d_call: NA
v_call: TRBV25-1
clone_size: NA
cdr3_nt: TGTGCCAGCGGGAGGGACGCCGTCTATGGCTACACCTTC
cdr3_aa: CASGRDAVYGYTF

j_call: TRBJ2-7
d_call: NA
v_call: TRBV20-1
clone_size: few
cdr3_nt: TGCAGTGCTAGAGTGAGCGCCGGCCGGGAGCAGTACTTC
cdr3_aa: CSARVSAGREQYF

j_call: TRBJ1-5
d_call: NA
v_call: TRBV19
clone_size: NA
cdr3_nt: TGTGCCAGTAGTATGTTTGTGAGAGGGGATCAGCCCCAGCATTTT
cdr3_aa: CASSMFVRGDQPQHF

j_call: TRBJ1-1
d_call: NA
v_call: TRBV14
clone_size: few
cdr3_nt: TGTGCCAGCAGCCAAGCTATGTGGGGTACTGAAGCTTTCTTT
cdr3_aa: CASSQAMWGTEAFF

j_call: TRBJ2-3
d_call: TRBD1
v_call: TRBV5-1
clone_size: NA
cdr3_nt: TGCGCCACAGCAAGGGACAGAGGCACAGATACGCAGTATTTT
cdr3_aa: CATARDRGTDTQYF

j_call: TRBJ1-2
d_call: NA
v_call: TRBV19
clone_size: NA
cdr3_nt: TGTGCCAGTAGGCCTGTCGGGGCTAACTATGGCTACACCTTC
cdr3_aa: CASRPVGANYGYTF

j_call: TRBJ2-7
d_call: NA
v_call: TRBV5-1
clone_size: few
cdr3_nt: TGCGCCAGCAGCTTTTCGCAGCACGACGAGCAGTACTTC
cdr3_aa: CASSFSQHDEQYF

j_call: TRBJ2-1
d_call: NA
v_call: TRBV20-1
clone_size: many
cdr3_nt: TGCAGTGCTAGAGAAGTAACGGGGGCCGGTGAGCAGTTCTTC
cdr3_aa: CSAREVTGAGEQFF

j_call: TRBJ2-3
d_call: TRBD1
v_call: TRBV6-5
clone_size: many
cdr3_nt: TGTGCCAGCAGGGGACAGGGCTCAGATACGCAGTATTTT
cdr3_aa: CASRGQGSDTQYF

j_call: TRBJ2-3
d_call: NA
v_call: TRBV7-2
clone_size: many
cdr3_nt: TGTGCCAGCAGCCCGGAAGTGGATCCGGGGGGCACAGATACGCAGTATTTT
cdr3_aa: CASSPEVDPGGTDTQYF

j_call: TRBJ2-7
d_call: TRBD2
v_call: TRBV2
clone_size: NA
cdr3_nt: TGTGCCAGCAGAGACACTAGCGGGGGCTCCTCCTACGAGCAGTACTTC
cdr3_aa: CASRDTSGGSSYEQYF

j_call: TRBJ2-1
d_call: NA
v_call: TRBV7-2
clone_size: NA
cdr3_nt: TGTGCCAGCAGCACGTGGCGGCCCTCCTACAATGAGCAGTTCTTC
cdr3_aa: CASSTWRPSYNEQFF

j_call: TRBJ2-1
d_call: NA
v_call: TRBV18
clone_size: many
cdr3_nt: TGTGCCAGCTCACCTCAGGGCTCCTACAATGAGCAGTTCTTC
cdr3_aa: CASSPQGSYNEQFF

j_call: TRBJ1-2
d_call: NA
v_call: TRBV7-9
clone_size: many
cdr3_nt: TGTGCCAGCAGCTCCGATGGGGGATTCGGCTACACCTTC
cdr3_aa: CASSSDGGFGYTF

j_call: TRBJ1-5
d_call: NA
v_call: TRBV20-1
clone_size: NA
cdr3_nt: TGCAGTGCTAGGTCTGGGGCTAGCAATCAGCCCCAGCATTTT
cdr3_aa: CSARSGASNQPQHF

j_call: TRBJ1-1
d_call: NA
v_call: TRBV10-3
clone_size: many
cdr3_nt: TGTGCCATCAGTGAGTTTGTGAACACTGAAGCTTTCTTT
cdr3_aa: CAISEFVNTEAFF

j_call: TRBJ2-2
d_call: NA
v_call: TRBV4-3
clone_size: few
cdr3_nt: TGCGCCAGCAGCTTTACAGGGCCCCCGACGACCGGGGAGCTGTTTTTT
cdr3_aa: CASSFTGPPTTGELFF

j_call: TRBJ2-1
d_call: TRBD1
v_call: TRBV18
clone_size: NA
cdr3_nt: TGTGCCAGCTCACCCACAGGGGGCGAATCGGATGAGCAGTTCTTC
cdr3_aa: CASSPTGGESDEQFF

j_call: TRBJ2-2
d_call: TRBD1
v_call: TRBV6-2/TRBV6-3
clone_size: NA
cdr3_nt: TGTGCCAGCAGTTATCCGGGACAGGGCGTTTCCGGGGAGCTGTTTTTT
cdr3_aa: CASSYPGQGVSGELFF

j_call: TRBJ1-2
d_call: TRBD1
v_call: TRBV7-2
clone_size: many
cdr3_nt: TGTGCCAGCAGCTTAGTTGGTGGTCCGGGACAGGGGTATGGCTACACCTTC
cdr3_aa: CASSLVGGPGQGYGYTF

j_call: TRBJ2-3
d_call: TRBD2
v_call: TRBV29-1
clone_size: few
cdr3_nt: TGCAGCGTTGGGGTTACGTTGCGGGGGGGATCAGATACGCAGTATTTT
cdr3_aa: CSVGVTLRGGSDTQYF

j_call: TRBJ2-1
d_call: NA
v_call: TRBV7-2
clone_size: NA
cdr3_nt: TGTGCCAGCACCAGACAGGCTTGGGACAATGAGCAGTTCTTC
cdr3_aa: CASTRQAWDNEQFF

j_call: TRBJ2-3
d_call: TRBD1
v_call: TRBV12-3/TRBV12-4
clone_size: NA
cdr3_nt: TGTGCCAGCAGTCCGAGGGACAGCGACAGGAGTACGCAGTATTTT
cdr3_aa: CASSPRDSDRSTQYF

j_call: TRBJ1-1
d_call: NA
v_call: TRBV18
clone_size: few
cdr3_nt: TGTGCCAGCTCACGGACCTACAGGGAGAGTTCTGAAGCTTTCTTT
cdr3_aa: CASSRTYRESSEAFF

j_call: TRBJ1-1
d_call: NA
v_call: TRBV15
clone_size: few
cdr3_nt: TGTGCCACCAGCACTACAGGGAACACTGAAGCTTTCTTT
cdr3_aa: CATSTTGNTEAFF

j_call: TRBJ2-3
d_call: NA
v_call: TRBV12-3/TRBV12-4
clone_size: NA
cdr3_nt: TGTGCCAGCAGACCGGGACTTCCCACAGATACGCAGTATTTT
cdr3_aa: CASRPGLPTDTQYF

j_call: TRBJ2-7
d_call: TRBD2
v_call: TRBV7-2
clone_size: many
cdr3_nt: TGTGCCAGCAGCGGACTAGCGGGGGGGCGACCCTCTACCGCCTCCTACGAGCAGTACTTC
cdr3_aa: CASSGLAGGRPSTASYEQYF

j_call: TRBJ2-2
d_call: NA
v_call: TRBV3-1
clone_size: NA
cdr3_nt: TGTGCCAGCAGCCAAAGCGCCAGCAGCTCCGGGGAGCTGTTTTTT
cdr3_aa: CASSQSASSSGELFF

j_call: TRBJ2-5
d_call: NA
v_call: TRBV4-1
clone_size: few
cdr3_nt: TGCGCCAGCAGCCGAAATATGGGGACTCGCCAAGAGACCCAGTACTTC
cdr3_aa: CASSRNMGTRQETQYF

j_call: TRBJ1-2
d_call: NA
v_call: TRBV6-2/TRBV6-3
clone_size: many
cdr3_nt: TGTGCCAGCAGTTCACAGTCTAACTATGGCTACACCTTC
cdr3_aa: CASSSQSNYGYTF

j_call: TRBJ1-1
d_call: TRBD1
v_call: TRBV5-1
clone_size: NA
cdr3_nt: TGCGCCAGCAGATTGGGACAGCTAGAGAACACTGAAGCTTTCTTT
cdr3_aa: CASRLGQLENTEAFF

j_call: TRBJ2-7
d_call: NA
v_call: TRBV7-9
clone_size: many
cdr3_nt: TGTGCCAGCAGCTTAGGGGGGGCCGCCTACGAGCAGTACTTC
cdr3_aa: CASSLGGAAYEQYF

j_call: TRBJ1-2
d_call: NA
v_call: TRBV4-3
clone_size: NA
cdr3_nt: TGCGCCTGCAGCCGGGACGGTCAGTATGGCTACACCTTC
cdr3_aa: CACSRDGQYGYTF

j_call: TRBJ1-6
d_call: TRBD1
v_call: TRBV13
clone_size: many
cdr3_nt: TGTGCCAGCAGCCCGGGACAGGGACTGGGATCACCCCTCCACTTT
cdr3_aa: CASSPGQGLGSPLHF

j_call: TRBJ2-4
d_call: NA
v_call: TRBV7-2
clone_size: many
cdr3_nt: TGTGCCAGCAGCTTATTTATCGGGGAGCGACGACTAGCCAAAAACATTCAGTACTTC
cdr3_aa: CASSLFIGERRLAKNIQYF

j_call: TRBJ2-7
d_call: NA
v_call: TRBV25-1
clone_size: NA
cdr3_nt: TGTGCCAGCAGGGGAATGGGGTGGGGGGGCGCCTACGAGCAGTACTTC
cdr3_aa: CASRGMGWGGAYEQYF

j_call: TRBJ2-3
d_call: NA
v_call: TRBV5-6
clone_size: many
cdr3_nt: TGTGCCAGCAGCCCCTCCGGGACACTCGGCGATACGCAGTATTTT
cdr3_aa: CASSPSGTLGDTQYF

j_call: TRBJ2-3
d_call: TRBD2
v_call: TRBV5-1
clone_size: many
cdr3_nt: TGCGCCAGCAGCCCGCCGGAGCGGGGGGGCACAGATACGCAGTATTTT
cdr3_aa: CASSPPERGGTDTQYF

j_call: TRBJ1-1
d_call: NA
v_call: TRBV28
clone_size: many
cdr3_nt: TGTGCCAGCAGCTCAGGGGCGCTCACTGAAGCTTTCTTT
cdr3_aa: CASSSGALTEAFF

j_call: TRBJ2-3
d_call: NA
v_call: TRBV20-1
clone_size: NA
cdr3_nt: TGCAGTGCTAGAGTTCATGGGTTATCAGCAGATACGCAGTATTTT
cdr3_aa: CSARVHGLSADTQYF

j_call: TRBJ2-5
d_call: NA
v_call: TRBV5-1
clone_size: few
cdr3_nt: TGCGCCAGCAGGAGGGCAGGGGGGTACCAAGAGACCCAGTACTTC
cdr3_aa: CASRRAGGYQETQYF